The T cell receptor beta chain described here comes from a study of beta chain features in type 1 diabetes (dated by TCRdb to 2016 to 2018). As for the study more broadly: Patients and healthy donors did not differ in mean age, gender distribution, total cell number or subset yield. A total of some 110 million sorted cells were examined across all samples, and a strong correlation was observed between cell number per subset and RNA yield. The study compared the TCRB repertoires of sorted circulating CD4+ T cell subsets in recently diagnosed type 1 diabetes patients with those in matched healthy donors. Naive and central memory subsets were obtained from all 30 or so donors, but regulatory and stem cell-like memory subsets were isolated from only 8 patients and roughly 8 healthy donors. Overall study outcomes, separate from this receptor: The naive, central memory and regulatory TCRB repertoires appeared to resemble one another more closely among patients than among healthy donors. Sequencing cDNA rather than genomic DNA could over-represent highly expressing activated cells, although activation and CD3 levels did not differ between groups. Patients with type 1 diabetes made fewer insertions and deleted more nucleotides at VDJ recombination sites, implying thymic rearrangement abnormalities. HLA sub-analyses involved small numbers of individuals, so any influence of HLA type on TCRB rearrangement remained unresolved. PCR may preferentially amplify shorter templates, but because patient and control samples were amplified and corrected together, any resulting skew would affect both groups equally. Type 1 diabetes patients showed a moderate but significant shortening of TCRB CDR3 length in all four CD4+ subsets.

The High Capacity cDNA Reverse Transcription Kit was used to reverse transcribe all of the isolated RNA, meaning that expressed TCRB transcripts were what got sequenced. Deep immunoSEQ sequencing was applied to naive, central memory and regulatory T cell samples, giving an average of roughly 3.6 million total reads per sample. Sorted cells were lysed in RLT buffer, and RNA was extracted using DNase-treated RNeasy Micro or Mini kits according to cell number. Each cell subset was processed separately to prevent cross-contamination, with patient and healthy donor samples processed together. TCRB sequences were amplified from cDNA with the immunoSEQ multiplex PCR, producing 87-bp fragments spanning the CDR3 region. The amplicons were sequenced using the Illumina HiSeq platform. For the original study's pipeline: Synthetic template baselines were used to correct PCR bias computationally, reads within Hamming distance 2 were collapsed together, and singletons that could not be merged were discarded. By aligning reads against IMGT, V, D and J genes, CDR3 length, and insertions or deletions at six rearrangement sites were assigned. Clonotype counts were normalized to sorted cell number within each subset before computing true diversity and Gini coefficients with the tcR R package. The overlap coefficient, calculated on TCRB nucleotide sequences, was used to quantify repertoire sharing. TCRdb took this table from immuneACCESS and kept in-frame rearrangements with V and J called. Such tables lack part of the clones; where checked against another copy, unresolved V genes explain under half of the gap, and the rest is unexplained. V and J calls and clone size are as listed in that table; D and trimming were resolved from the DNA. The sample table holds 85,000 to 110,000 clones, of which approximately 30% were seen once. The top ten hold 0.5% to 0.6% of the sample.

Each donor gave one peripheral blood draw, averaging about 120 mL, which was collected into heparinised tubes. Using a panel that included CD45RO, CCR7, CD25, CD127, CD95 and CD27, naive, central memory, regulatory and stem cell-like memory CD4+ T cells were sorted on a BD FACSAria II. Purity was above 98% for every sorted population. PBMCs were separated immediately by Lymphoprep density gradient centrifugation and were stained directly, without being cultured. Samples were stained and sorted in pairs, with one healthy donor and one patient per experiment, so that batch effects were minimized. The CDR3 has 16 amino acids, counting the end cysteine and phenylalanine. Only the CDR3 DNA stays, 48 bases, in frame from base 1. CDR1 SGHNT and CDR2 YYREEE are derived from the germline V gene (reference sequence). Trimming removed 0 bases from V and 4 bases from J; the gene matches leave 6 bases unexplained.

This clone has just a few counts. The antigen it binds to is not known. One base away there is no much larger clone; base qualities are not given. Sequencing was done on a sample of central memory CD4+ T cells from blood. The TCR sequence derives from a woman between 18 and 29 years old with type 1 diabetes. The chain is assembled from TRBV5-4 and TRBJ1-2; TRBD1 agrees with 10 junctional bases. The DNA sequence is as follows: TGTGCCAGCAGCTTGGGGGGGACAGGGGACCTCTATGGCTACACCTTC. Translated, it reads CASSLGGTGDLYGYTF.